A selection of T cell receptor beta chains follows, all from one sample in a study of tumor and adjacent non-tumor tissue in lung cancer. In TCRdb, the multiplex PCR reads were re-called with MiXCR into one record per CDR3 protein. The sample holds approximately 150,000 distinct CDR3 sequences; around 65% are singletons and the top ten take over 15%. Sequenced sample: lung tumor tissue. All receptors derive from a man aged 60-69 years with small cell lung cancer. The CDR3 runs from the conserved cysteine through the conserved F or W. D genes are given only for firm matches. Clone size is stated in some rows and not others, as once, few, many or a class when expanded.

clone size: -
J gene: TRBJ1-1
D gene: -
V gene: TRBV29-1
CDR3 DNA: TGTAGCATTGGTAGCGGCAACACTGAAGCTTTCTTT
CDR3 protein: CSIGSGNTEAFF

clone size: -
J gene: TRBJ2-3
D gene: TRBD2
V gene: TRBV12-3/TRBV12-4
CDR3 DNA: TGTGCCAGCAGTTTCCTAGCGGGAGCAGCAGATACGCAGTATTTC
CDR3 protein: CASSFLAGAADTQYF

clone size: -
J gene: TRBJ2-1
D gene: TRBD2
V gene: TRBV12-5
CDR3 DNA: TGTGTTAGTGGGGATTCACTAGCGGGGGATGAGCAGTTCTTC
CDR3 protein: CVSGDSLAGDEQFF

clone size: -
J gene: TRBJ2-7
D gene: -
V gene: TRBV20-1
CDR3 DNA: TGCAGTGCTAGTTGGGGATCGGGAAAGGGCGTTGTGGGGCGGGAACGTGAGCAGTACTTC
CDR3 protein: CSASWGSGKGVVGREREQYF

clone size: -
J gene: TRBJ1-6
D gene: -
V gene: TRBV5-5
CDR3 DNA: TGTGCCGGCAGCTTCGGGGGCGGTTCCTATAATTCGCCCCTCCACTTT
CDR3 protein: CAGSFGGGSYNSPLHF

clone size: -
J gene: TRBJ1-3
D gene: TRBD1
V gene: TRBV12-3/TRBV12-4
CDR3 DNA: TGTGCCAGCAGTTTAGGGACAGGCATCGCTGGAAACACCATATATTTT
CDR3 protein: CASSLGTGIAGNTIYF

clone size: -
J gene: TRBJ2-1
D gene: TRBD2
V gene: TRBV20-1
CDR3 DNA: TGCAGTGATTTGACTAGCGGGGTGGGGAATGAGCAATTCTTC
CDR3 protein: CSDLTSGVGNEQFF

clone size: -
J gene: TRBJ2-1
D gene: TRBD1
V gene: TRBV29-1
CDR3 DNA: TGCAGCGTCTATGACAGGGGGGTCTGGGATGAGCAGTTCTTC
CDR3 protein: CSVYDRGVWDEQFF

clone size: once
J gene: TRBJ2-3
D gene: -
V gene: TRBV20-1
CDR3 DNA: TGCAGTGCTAGAGCTGGGGGAGGCGTCACAGATACGCAGTATTTT
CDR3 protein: CSARAGGGVTDTQYF

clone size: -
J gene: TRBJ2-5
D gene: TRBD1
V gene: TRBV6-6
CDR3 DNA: TGTGCCAGCAGTCCACTTACAGGGGACGGGGAGACCCAGTACTTC
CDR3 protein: CASSPLTGDGETQYF

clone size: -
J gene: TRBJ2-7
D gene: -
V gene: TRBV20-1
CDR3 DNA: TGCAATGTTATTGACAGGGACTGGAGTTACGAGCAGTACTTC
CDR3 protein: CNVIDRDWSYEQYF

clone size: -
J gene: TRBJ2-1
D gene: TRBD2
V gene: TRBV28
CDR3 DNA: TGTGCCAGCAGTAAGACTAGCTTCCCGGGTGAGCAGTTCTTC
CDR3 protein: CASSKTSFPGEQFF

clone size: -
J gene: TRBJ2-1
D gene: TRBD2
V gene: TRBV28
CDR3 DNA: TGTGCCACCAGTTCAGAAGCGGGAGGTTTGGACAATGAGCAGTTCTTC
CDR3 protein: CATSSEAGGLDNEQFF

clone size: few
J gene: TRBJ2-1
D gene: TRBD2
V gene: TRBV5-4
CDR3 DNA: TGTGCCAGCAGCTTGGGGGCTAGCGGGAGAGTAAGGGAGCAGTTCTTC
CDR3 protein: CASSLGASGRVREQFF

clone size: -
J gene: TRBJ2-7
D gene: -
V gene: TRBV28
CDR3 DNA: TGTGCCAGCAGTTGGGGTCAGGGTGAGGCCTACGAGCAGTACTTC
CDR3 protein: CASSWGQGEAYEQYF

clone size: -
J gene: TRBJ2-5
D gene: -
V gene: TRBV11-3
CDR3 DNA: TGTGCCAGCAGCGTTGATAGGGGGTACCAAGAGACCCAGTACTTC
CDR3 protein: CASSVDRGYQETQYF

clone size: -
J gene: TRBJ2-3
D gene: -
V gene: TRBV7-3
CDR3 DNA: TGTGCCAGCAGCTCCCGCGGGACTTCAGGTACGCAGTATTTT
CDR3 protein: CASSSRGTSGTQYF

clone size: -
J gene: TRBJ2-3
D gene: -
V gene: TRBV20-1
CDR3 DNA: TGCAGTGCTATAAAACTAGAGGGATTTGGGGGGCATACAGATACGCAGTATTTT
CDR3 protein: CSAIKLEGFGGHTDTQYF

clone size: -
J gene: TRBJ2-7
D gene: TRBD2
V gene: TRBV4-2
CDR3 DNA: TGTGCCTGCAGCCAAGGGCCGGGAGGGAGCCCCTACGAGCAGTACTTC
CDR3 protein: CACSQGPGGSPYEQYF

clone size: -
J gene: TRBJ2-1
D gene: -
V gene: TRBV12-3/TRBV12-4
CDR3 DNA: TGTGCCAGCAGACTAGATGGTGAGCAGTTCTTC
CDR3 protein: CASRLDGEQFF

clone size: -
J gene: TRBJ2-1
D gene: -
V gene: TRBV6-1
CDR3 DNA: TGTGCCAGCTGGTATGGGGAGCAGTTCTTC
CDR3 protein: CASWYGEQFF

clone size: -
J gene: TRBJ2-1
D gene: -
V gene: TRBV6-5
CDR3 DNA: TGTACCAGCAGTTACTACTTGGCCACTGAGCAGTTCTTC
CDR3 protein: CTSSYYLATEQFF

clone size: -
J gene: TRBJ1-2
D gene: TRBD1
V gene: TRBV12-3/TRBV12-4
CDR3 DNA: TGTGTCAGCAGTTTCCAGGGGGCCTACTATGGCTACACCTTC
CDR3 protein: CVSSFQGAYYGYTF

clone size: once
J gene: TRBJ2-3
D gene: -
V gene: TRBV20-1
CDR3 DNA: TGCAGTGCCCTACAGGTGTCAGATAGGCAGTATTTT
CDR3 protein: CSALQVSDRQYF

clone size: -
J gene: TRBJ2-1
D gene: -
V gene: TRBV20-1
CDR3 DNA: TGCAGTGTTACGGTAGTGGGAGGGACATTCGGCGGTGAGCAGTTCTTC
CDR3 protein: CSVTVVGGTFGGEQFF

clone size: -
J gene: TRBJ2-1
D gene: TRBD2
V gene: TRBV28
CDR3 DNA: TGTGCCAGCAGATCACCGGGACTAGCGGAGTACATTGAGCAGTTCTTC
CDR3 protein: CASRSPGLAEYIEQFF

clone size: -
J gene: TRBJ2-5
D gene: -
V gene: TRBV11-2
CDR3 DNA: TGTGCCAGCAGCATCGTTGGAGAGACCCAGTACTTC
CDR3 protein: CASSIVGETQYF

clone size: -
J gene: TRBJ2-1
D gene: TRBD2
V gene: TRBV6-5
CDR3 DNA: TGTGCCAGCAGTTATCATCGGTGGCTAGCGGGCTACAATGAGCAGTTCTTC
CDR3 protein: CASSYHRWLAGYNEQFF

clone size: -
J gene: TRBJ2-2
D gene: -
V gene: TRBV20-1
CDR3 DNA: TGCAGTGCTATGACTACCGGGAACACCGAGGAGCTGTTTTTT
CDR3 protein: CSAMTTGNTEELFF

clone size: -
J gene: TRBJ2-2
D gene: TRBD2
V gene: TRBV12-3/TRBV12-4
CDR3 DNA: TGTGCCAGCAGCCGAAGGAGTTTTCTAGCGGGAGTAGGTACCGGGGACCTGTTTTTT
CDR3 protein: CASSRRSFLAGVGTGDLFF

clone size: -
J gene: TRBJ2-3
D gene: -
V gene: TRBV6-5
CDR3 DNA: TGTGCCAGCAGTGAGGGGGGGCATAGCACAGATACGCAGTGTTTT
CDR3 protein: CASSEGGHSTDTQCF

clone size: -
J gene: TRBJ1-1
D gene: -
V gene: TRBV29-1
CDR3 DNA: TGCAGCGCCTTGACACGGGTGAACACTGAAGCTTTCTTT
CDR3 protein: CSALTRVNTEAFF

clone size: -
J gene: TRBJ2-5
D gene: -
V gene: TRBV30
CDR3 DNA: TGTGCCGGGGGGAAGGAAATGTACCAAGAGACCCAGTACTTC
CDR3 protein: CAGGKEMYQETQYF